The rows below give T cell receptor beta chains drawn from one sample of a study of blood T cell repertoires in COVID-19. Here immunoSEQ multiplex PCR was the method, and the copy in TCRdb shows in-frame clones only, minus some. Of tens of thousands of clones detected, 85% to 90% appear once; the ten largest clones hold nearly 7.5%. The sample consisted of peripheral blood. These receptors were taken from a human donor with active COVID-19. The donor label of this sample is uncertain. Each CDR3 is given with its conserved first and last residue. Each record gives: J gene, V gene, CDR3 length, clone size, D gene, CDR3 protein, CDR3 DNA. D genes are given only for firm matches. The size entry is marked missing in some rows and otherwise reads once, few, many or a size class.

TRBJ1-5 TRBV28 15 few TRBD1 CASSSDRGLHQPQHF TGTGCCAGCAGCTCGGACAGGGGGCTACATCAGCCCCAGCATTTT
TRBJ1-1 TRBV19 14 . . CASSVGQLNTEAFF TGTGCCAGTAGTGTAGGACAGTTAAACACTGAAGCTTTCTTT
TRBJ2-1 TRBV2 14 . . CASSVTSQDNEQFF TGTGCCAGCAGTGTCACTAGTCAGGACAATGAGCAGTTCTTC
TRBJ2-3 TRBV6-5 14 . TRBD1 CASKTGGGTDTQYF TGTGCCAGCAAGACAGGGGGAGGCACAGATACGCAGTATTTT
TRBJ2-7 TRBV18 15 . TRBD1 CASSPSGTGRYEQYF TGTGCCAGCTCACCGTCCGGGACAGGGAGGTACGAGCAGTACTTC
TRBJ1-2 TRBV6-2/TRBV6-3 16 . . CASSYEGRGLWFGYTF TGTGCCAGCAGTTATGAGGGTCGAGGGTTATGGTTTGGCTACACCTTC
TRBJ1-1 TRBV28 16 once . CASSLMAGKTNTEAFF TGTGCCAGCAGTTTAATGGCAGGGAAGACGAACACTGAAGCTTTCTTT
TRBJ2-1 TRBV28 14 . . CASSFSLAGNEQFF TGTGCCAGCAGTTTTTCGCTAGCTGGGAATGAGCAGTTCTTC
TRBJ1-5 TRBV7-9 14 . . CASSLPGLNQPQHF TGTGCCAGCAGCTTACCTGGCCTCAATCAGCCCCAGCATTTT
TRBJ2-5 TRBV14 15 once TRBD2 CASSRLAGGQETQYF TGTGCCAGCAGCCGACTAGCGGGAGGCCAAGAGACCCAGTACTTC
TRBJ2-2 TRBV5-4 17 . TRBD2 CASSTSGRDANTGELFF TGTGCCAGCAGCACGAGCGGGAGGGACGCGAACACCGGGGAGCTGTTTTTT
TRBJ2-7 TRBV28 14 . . CASTRSPRRNEQYF TGTGCCAGCACCCGGAGCCCCAGGAGGAACGAGCAGTACTTC
TRBJ2-2 TRBV11-2 13 . . CASSLGLSGELFF TGTGCCAGCAGCTTAGGGCTGTCCGGGGAGCTGTTTTTT
TRBJ2-7 TRBV7-8 14 . . CASSLAGVGYEQYF TGTGCCAGCAGCTTAGCAGGGGTGGGCTACGAGCAGTACTTC
TRBJ2-2 TRBV5-4 17 . . CASSLGGASGNTGELFF TGTGCCAGCAGCTTGGGGGGGGCTAGCGGGAACACCGGGGAGCTGTTTTTT
TRBJ2-7 TRBV7-6 18 . TRBD2 CASSFTTGTSGSLNEQYF TGTGCCAGCAGCTTCACAACCGGGACTAGCGGGAGTCTCAACGAGCAGTACTTC
TRBJ1-3 TRBV5-1 17 . . CASSLEPQSFSGNTIYF TGCGCCAGCAGCTTGGAACCGCAGTCCTTCTCTGGAAACACCATATATTTT
TRBJ2-7 TRBV20-1 14 . . CSASPPDYTYEQYF TGCAGTGCTAGTCCCCCGGACTACACCTACGAGCAGTACTTC
TRBJ1-4 TRBV7-9 17 . TRBD1 CASSPRQGASTNEKLFF TGTGCCAGCAGCCCACGACAGGGGGCGTCAACTAATGAAAAACTGTTTTTT
TRBJ1-2 TRBV30 12 . TRBD1 CAWKGADYGYTF TGTGCCTGGAAGGGGGCTGACTATGGCTACACCTTC
TRBJ1-1 TRBV11-3 13 . . CASSLQGYTEAFF TGTGCCAGCAGCCTGCAGGGGTACACTGAAGCTTTCTTT
TRBJ1-6 TRBV3-1/TRBV3-2 15 . TRBD1 CASSQDGAGGISLHF TGTGCCAGCAGCCAAGATGGGGCAGGGGGCATTTCCCTCCACTTT
TRBJ2-5 TRBV11-3 14 . . CASSLGGHRETQYF TGTGCCAGCAGCTTAGGAGGTCATAGAGAGACCCAGTACTTC
TRBJ2-1 TRBV6-5 16 . TRBD2 CASSYSDGGAGDEQFF TGTGCCAGCAGTTACTCCGACGGGGGGGCTGGGGATGAGCAGTTCTTC
TRBJ2-2 TRBV7-2 15 . TRBD2 CASSLLAANTGELFF TGTGCCAGCAGCCTACTAGCGGCGAACACCGGGGAGCTGTTTTTT
TRBJ2-1 TRBV27 16 . TRBD1 CASSPLRDRVFNEQFF TGTGCCAGCAGTCCACTCCGGGACAGGGTCTTTAATGAGCAGTTCTTC
TRBJ2-3 TRBV6-5 14 . TRBD1 CASRLTGGTDTQYF TGTGCCAGCAGGCTGACAGGGGGCACAGATACGCAGTATTTT
TRBJ2-7 TRBV28 17 . TRBD1 CASSDPGQGLGSYEQYF TGTGCCAGCAGCGACCCGGGACAGGGGCTAGGGTCCTACGAGCAGTACTTC
TRBJ2-7 TRBV9 13 . . CASSSYGSYEQYF TGTGCCAGCAGCTCCTACGGTTCCTACGAGCAGTACTTC
TRBJ1-6 TRBV6-5 14 . TRBD1 CASSRDRDGSPLHF TGTGCCAGCAGTCGGGACAGGGACGGTTCACCCCTCCACTTT
TRBJ2-3 TRBV4-1 17 few TRBD2 CASSQGGAGGGTDTQYF TGCGCCAGCAGCCAAGGAGGAGCGGGGGGGGGCACAGATACGCAGTATTTT
TRBJ2-1 TRBV7-3 15 . TRBD2 CASSSSGGSYNEQFF TGTGCCAGCAGCTCAAGCGGGGGCTCCTACAATGAGCAGTTCTTC
TRBJ2-1 TRBV7-3 16 . TRBD1 CASSLSPGTAKNEQFF TGTGCCAGCAGCTTAAGTCCCGGGACAGCCAAAAATGAGCAGTTCTTC
TRBJ2-7 TRBV4-1 14 . TRBD1 CASSQTQGVYEQYF TGCGCCAGCAGCCAGACGCAGGGGGTCTACGAGCAGTACTTC
TRBJ2-1 TRBV4-3 11 . TRBD2 CASSHGGTSLF TGCGCCAGCAGCCACGGCGGGACTAGTCTCTTC
TRBJ2-3 TRBV11-2 16 . . CASSLDWSGARNTQYF TGTGCCAGCAGCTTAGATTGGAGTGGGGCCCGGAATACGCAGTATTTT
TRBJ1-6 TRBV28 15 . . CASSLGQAYNSPLHF TGTGCCAGCAGTTTAGGGCAGGCTTATAATTCACCCCTCCACTTT
TRBJ2-2 TRBV5-1 14 . . CASSFQGFAGELFF TGCGCCAGCAGCTTCCAGGGATTTGCCGGGGAGCTGTTTTTT
TRBJ1-2 TRBV5-1 14 . . CASSFGAGALGYTF TGCGCCAGCAGCTTTGGCGCAGGGGCTCTTGGCTACACCTTC
TRBJ1-4 TRBV18 16 . TRBD1 CASSPRTGGRNEKLFF TGTGCCAGCTCACCAAGAACAGGGGGCAGGAATGAAAAACTGTTTTTT
TRBJ1-4 TRBV27 15 . . CASATFDAGGEKLFF TGTGCCAGCGCCACCTTCGACGCGGGTGGCGAAAAACTGTTTTTT
TRBJ1-5 TRBV18 13 once TRBD1 CASSPGTGLPQHF TGTGCCAGCTCACCAGGGACAGGGCTGCCCCAGCATTTT
TRBJ1-3 TRBV10-3 16 . TRBD1 CAIGQGAQVSGNTIYF TGTGCCATAGGACAGGGGGCTCAGGTCTCTGGAAACACCATATATTTT
TRBJ2-1 TRBV5-1 15 . . CASSLEGALYNEQFF TGCGCCAGCAGCTTGGAAGGGGCACTATACAATGAGCAGTTCTTC
TRBJ2-1 TRBV6-5 15 . TRBD2 CASSYSIAGYNEQFF TGTGCCAGCAGTTACTCGATAGCGGGATACAATGAGCAGTTCTTC
TRBJ2-1 TRBV5-1 13 . . CASSWTPWDEQFF TGCGCCAGCAGCTGGACACCCTGGGATGAGCAGTTCTTC
TRBJ1-5 TRBV19 16 . . CASSPSAGVKSQPQHF TGTGCCAGTAGTCCCTCGGCAGGGGTAAAAAGCCAGCCCCAGCATTTT
TRBJ1-2 TRBV5-1 13 . TRBD1 CASSGGQDYGYTF TGCGCCAGCAGCGGGGGACAGGACTATGGCTACACCTTC
TRBJ1-2 TRBV29-1 13 . TRBD1 CSVLTGGNYGYTF TGCAGCGTCCTGACAGGGGGCAACTATGGCTACACCTTC
TRBJ2-1 TRBV5-3 16 . . CARSLAQRTTGNEQFF TGTGCCAGAAGCTTGGCTCAGCGGACCACGGGAAATGAGCAGTTCTTC
TRBJ2-1 TRBV7-3 13 . . CASSLDLYNEQFF TGTGCCAGCAGCTTAGACTTGTACAATGAGCAGTTCTTC
TRBJ2-3 TRBV12-5 12 . . CASGLGADTQYF TGTGCTAGTGGTTTGGGAGCAGATACGCAGTATTTT
TRBJ1-2 TRBV19 14 . . CASSWQGRLYGYTF TGTGCCAGTAGTTGGCAGGGAAGACTTTATGGCTACACCTTC